This T cell receptor (beta chain) came from a study of OX40 agonist ivuxolimab in advanced cancers. Study context: The dose of intravenous ivuxolimab that patients received every 2 weeks ranged from 0.01 to 10 mg/kg. Study results and limitations: Within 6 weeks, CD4+ and CD8+ blood T cells expanded clonally at 0.1 to 3.0 mg/kg. Compared with CD4+, CD8+ T cells on average had more expanded clones.

The sample holds one count of this clone. Its antigen is unknown. Blood draws occurred at baseline, cycle 4 day 1, and cycle 7 day 1. The CDR3 is 14 residues long. The germline V gene encodes CDR1 SGHAT and CDR2 FQNNGV. V gave up 6 bases and J gave up 7 bases; unmatched junction bases: 8. Measured with immunoSEQ multiplex PCR; TCRdb has only the in-frame clones, and not every one. The sample includes some 79,000 clones, approximately 90% of them seen just once. This specimen consisted of CD4+ or CD8+ T cells sorted from blood, obtained in a trial of the OX40 agonist ivuxolimab. The chain links TRBV11-2 to TRBJ2-7; 11 nucleotides align to TRBD1. The source of this sequence is an adult with an advanced solid tumor such as melanoma, head and neck, liver or kidney cancer. The CDR3 protein is CASSTGQGASEQYF. The CDR3 bases are TGTGCCAGCAGTACAGGACAGGGGGCGTCTGAGCAGTACTTC.